This record concerns one TCR beta chain sequence. The antigen is not known. Using immunoSEQ multiplex PCR, the repertoire was profiled, and TCRdb retains in-frame clones only, with some absent. Of over 80,000 clones listed, roughly 86% are singletons. The CDR3 loop spans 16 amino acids. V was shortened by 1 base and J by 7 bases, with 14 bases between the two germline ends. CDR1 and CDR2 from the germline V gene are MDHEN and SYDVKM. This entry is derived from a study of graft-versus-host responses after intestinal transplantation. About the study: Multivisceral, liver-intestinal, or isolated intestinal transplants were performed in recipients. Regarding the study as a whole: Early after transplant, HvG declines were associated with peak levels of circulating GvH clones.

J is TRBJ1-6 and V is TRBV28; D gene unclear. The clonotype comes from a human patient who received an intestinal transplant, so some T cells may come from the graft donor. Specimen: PBMCs, collected 255 days after intestinal transplant. The CDR3 DNA follows: TGTGCCAGCAGTTTATATTTCTCGTTCAACAATTCACCCCTCCACTTT. Translation: CASSLYFSFNNSPLHF. Full variable domain (outside the CDR3, taken from reference TRBV28 and TRBJ1-6): DVKVTQSSRYLVKRTGEKVFLECVQDMDHENMFWYRQDPGLGLRLIYFSYDVKMKEKGDIPEGYSVSREKKERFSLILESASTNQTSMYLCASSLYFSFNNSPLHFGNGTRLTVT.